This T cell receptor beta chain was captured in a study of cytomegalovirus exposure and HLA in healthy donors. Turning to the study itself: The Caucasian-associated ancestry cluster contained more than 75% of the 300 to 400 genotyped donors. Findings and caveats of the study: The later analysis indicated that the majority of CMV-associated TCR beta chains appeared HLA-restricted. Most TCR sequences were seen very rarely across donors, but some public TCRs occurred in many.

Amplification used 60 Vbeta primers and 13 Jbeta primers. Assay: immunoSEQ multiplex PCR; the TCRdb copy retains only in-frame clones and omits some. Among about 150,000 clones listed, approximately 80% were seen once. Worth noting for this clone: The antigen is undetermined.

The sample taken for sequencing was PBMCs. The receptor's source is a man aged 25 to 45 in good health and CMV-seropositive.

In nucleotides, the CDR3 is TGTGCCAGCTCACCACTGTCATCGGGGAACGCTGACTACGAGCAGTACTTC. Protein: CASSPLSSGNADYEQYF. J is TRBJ2-7 and V is TRBV18, with D tentatively TRBD2 (5 bases). Germline V gene lookup returns CDR1 KGHSH and CDR2 LQKENI. V lost 1 base, J lost 3 bases, and 19 bases lay in between. This CDR3 contains 17 residues.